This TCR beta chain appears in the sequencing data of a study of T cell responses to AZD1222 COVID-19 vaccine. Study observations and caveats: Donors were chiefly white British, with a greater number of females, and clonal diversity was perhaps underestimated. Every sample of the repertoires postdated the peak T cell response.

The trim removed 5 bases at V and 12 bases at J, leaving 9 bases unmatched. The germline CDR1 and CDR2 sequences are SGHVS and FQNEAQ. This CDR3 contains 14 residues. The table came from immunoSEQ multiplex PCR; TCRdb's copy has only in-frame clones and leaves some out. In the table there are 200,000 to 300,000 clones, more than 80% of which are singletons. Points on this clone: Antigen: not known.

The chain uses TRBV7-8 and TRBJ2-1, with TRBD2 identical over 11 bases. This clonotype originated in an adult in good health. The sequencing here drew on peripheral blood, taken on day 0 of AZD1222 vaccination. CDR3 sequence reads: CASSKTGLAGGQFF. In nucleotides, the CDR3 is TGTGCCAGCAGCAAAACTGGTCTAGCGGGGGGGCAGTTCTTC.